This TCR beta chain was identified during a study of human T cells and chemical hapten exposure. Overall study: Patients, largely female, had alopecia areata, totalis or universalis. From small differences in pooled library volume came most of the variation in per-sample TCR yields.

Time point indicated: pre-sensitization, week 0. Described treatment: therapeutic diphenylcyclopropenone sensitization with weekly scalp DPC. Comments on this clonotype: Its antigen is unknown.

TCRdb passed the RACE reads through MiXCR, listing each CDR3 protein once. The sample has approximately 80,000 distinct CDR3 sequences; around 15% are singletons. This CDR3 is 13 amino acids long. The V end was cut by 6 bases, the J end by 4 bases, with 12 bases between. Germline CDR1 is MNHEY and CDR2 is SMNVEV (reference sequence). Study-wide results and caveats: Higher patch test scores went with higher counts of PT1 expanded TCRs.

This sample comprised whole blood, obtained in connection with sensitization to the hapten diphenylcyclopropenone (DPC). The chain recombines TRBV27 with TRBJ2-5, with D possibly being TRBD1 (6 bases). This clonotype was obtained from a woman in her fifties or sixties with alopecia areata. Some clones in this sample may be carry-over from other donors' samples. CDR3 sequence reads: CASRIQGSETQYF. The CDR3 DNA sequence: TGTGCCAGCAGGATACAGGGATCAGAGACCCAGTACTTC.